This T cell receptor beta chain was retrieved from a study of molecular identifiers for immune sequencing clone quantification (dated by TCRdb to 2016 to 2019). About the study as a whole: For a replicate experiment, RNA from roughly 20,000 or 100,000 naive CD8 T cells was divided into five aliquots, and four of the five aliquots were sequenced. CD8 T cells were used in a methods study to benchmark molecular-identifier clustering-based TCR repertoire sequencing (MIDCIRS) and TCR RNA copy counting.

Naive CD8 T cell libraries were made from about 20,000 to 1,000,000 sorted cells using 10%, 30% or 50% of purified RNA. On a BD FACSAria II, naive CD8 T cells were FACS-sorted as CD8+CD4-CCR7+CD45RA+ and collected into RLT Plus buffer. To test detection sensitivity, Jurkat RNA equivalent to about eleven TCR copies was spiked into samples of roughly 18,000-1,000,000 naive CD8 T cells. CD8 T cells were enriched with RosetteSep CD8+ T Cell Enrichment Cocktail and Ficoll-Paque, followed by ACK red cell lysis. The library was built by means of PCR. The instrument given in TCRdb is NextSeq 500. Bulk TCR libraries were made following a previously described method, with the TCR primers given in Table S5. Purification of total RNA was performed with the Qiagen AllPrep DNA/RNA kit. Reads from multiple sequencing runs of the same library were pooled before analysis. On the study's bioinformatics: Only reads with exact TCR constant sequence were kept, trimmed to 150 nt, and grouped by their 12-nt molecular barcodes. Within each barcode group, reads were sub-clustered at a 15% Levenshtein threshold, and quality-weighted consensus sequences were built per RNA molecule. Non-functional sequences were removed, as were lower-count sequences one edit away from another. On the basis of fitting two negative binomial distributions, barcode sub-clusters with fewer than 20% of the maximum read count were discarded. TCRdb passed the public sequencing reads through fastp at Q25 and MiXCR, retaining productive beta sequences. Rows matching on CDR3 protein sequence are summarized as one entry with the most common DNA and genes. None of the V and J calls come from the authors' own analysis; TCRdb made them. The sample table shows about 630,000 distinct CDR3 sequences, and about 25% are seen once. The ten largest clones represent 0.7% to 0.95% of the sample.

The V end gives up 5 bases and the J end 2 bases, leaving 9 bases in the junction not matched to a gene. CDR1 and CDR2, per the germline V gene (reference sequence), are PRHDT and FYEKMQ. The CDR3 covers 16 residues, taking in both the cysteine and the phenylalanine. Kept here is only the CDR3 DNA, which spans 48 bases and is read in frame from base 1. Findings and caveats that apply to the study as a whole: Highly expanded clone sizes could be underestimated if identical TCR molecules share a barcode. Modeling indicated roughly 3.2 TCR RNA copies recovered per cell, compared with about 10 by digital PCR, which implies a capture efficiency of 25% to 35%. Spiked-in Jurkat TCR RNA (approximately 10 copies' worth), which is not part of the donor repertoire, was contained in the naive libraries. When barcode sub-clustering was not used, chimeric consensus sequences inflated TCR diversity, with chimeras reaching as high as 47%. In CMV-specific effector cells, over 99% of molecules were held by clones above 20 RNA copies, whereas under 1% of molecules were held by such clones in naive cells. A single cell's worth of spiked-in Jurkat TCR RNA was reported detectable even among under 1.3 million naive CD8 T cells.

Notes on this clonotype: No antigen is known for it. Base qualities are not at hand, and no much larger clone is one base apart.

This receptor chain uses TRBV13 and TRBJ1-3; TRBD1 fits 7 bases in the junction. The sequence derives from a human donor in good health. Some libraries in this study had Jurkat cell RNA spiked in. Sequencing was carried out using naive CD8+ T cells from blood, with Jurkat cell RNA spiked in. The cell subset or site label for this specimen denotes: FACS-sorted CD8+CD4-CCR7+CD45RA+ naive T cells. The CDR3 reads as follows: CASSEPGQGAGNTIYF. Read as DNA, the sequence is TGTGCCAGCAGCGAGCCGGGGCAGGGGGCTGGAAACACCATATATTTT.